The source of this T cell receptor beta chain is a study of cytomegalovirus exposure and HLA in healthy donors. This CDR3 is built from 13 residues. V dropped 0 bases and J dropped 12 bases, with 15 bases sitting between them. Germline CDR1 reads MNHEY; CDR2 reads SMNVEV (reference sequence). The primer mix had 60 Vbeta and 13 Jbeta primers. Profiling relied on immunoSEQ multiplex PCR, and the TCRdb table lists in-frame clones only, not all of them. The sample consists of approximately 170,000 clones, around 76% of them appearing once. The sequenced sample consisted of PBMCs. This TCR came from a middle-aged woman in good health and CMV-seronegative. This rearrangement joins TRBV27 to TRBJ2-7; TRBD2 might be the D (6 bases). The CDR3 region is CASSLSGGRNLYF. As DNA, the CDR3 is TGTGCCAGCAGTTTATCGGGGGGAAGGAATCTGTACTTC.